The entry that follows covers one T cell receptor (beta chain) sequence. PCR was performed using 60 Vbeta and 13 Jbeta primers. Sequencing was performed with immunoSEQ multiplex PCR; in TCRdb, only in-frame clones are kept and a portion is missing. The data hold about 160,000 clones, with 83% observed a single time. With 0 bases clipped from V and 8 bases from J, the junction kept 4 bases outside the gene matches. CDR3 length: 15 amino acids. Germline V gene sequence: CDR1 SGHNT, CDR2 YYREEE (reference sequence). The sample is drawn from a study of cytomegalovirus exposure and HLA in healthy donors. Sequencing was performed on PBMCs. This chain connects TRBV5-4 to TRBJ2-3, with 12 bases fitting TRBD2. This TCR came from a man aged 45-65 years in good health and CMV-seropositive. This chain's CDR3 is CASSLDGLAGRTQYF. In DNA form, the CDR3 reads TGTGCCAGCAGCTTGGATGGACTAGCGGGACGTACGCAGTATTTT. Variable domain in full (rest from reference TRBV5-4 and TRBJ2-3): ETGVTQSPTHLIKTRGQQVTLRCSSQSGHNTVSWYQQALGQGPQFIFQYYREEENGRGNFPPRFSGLQFPNYSSELNVNALELDDSALYLCASSLDGLAGRTQYFGPGTRLTVL.